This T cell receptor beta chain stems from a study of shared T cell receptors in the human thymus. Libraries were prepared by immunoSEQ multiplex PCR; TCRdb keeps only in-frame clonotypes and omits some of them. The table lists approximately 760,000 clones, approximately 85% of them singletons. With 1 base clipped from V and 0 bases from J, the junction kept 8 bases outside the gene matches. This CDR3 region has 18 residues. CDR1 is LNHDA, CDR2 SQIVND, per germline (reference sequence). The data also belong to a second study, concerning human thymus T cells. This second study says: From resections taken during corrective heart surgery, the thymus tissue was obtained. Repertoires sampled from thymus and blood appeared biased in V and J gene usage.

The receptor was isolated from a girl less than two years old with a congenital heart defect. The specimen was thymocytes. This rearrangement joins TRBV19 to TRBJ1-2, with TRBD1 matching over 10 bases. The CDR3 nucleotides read TGTGCCAGTAGTATAGGCGCCGGGACAGGGGTAGCTAACTATGGCTACACCTTC. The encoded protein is CASSIGAGTGVANYGYTF.